Shown below are 15 T cell receptor beta chains from a single sample sequenced in a study of blood T cells in healthy people across ages. Alongside a J-beta primer mix, a sample-barcoded 5' primer served in a second PCR lasting roughly 7 to 11 cycles. TCRdb passed the 5' RACE reads through MiXCR, listing each CDR3 protein once. Seen here are 790,000 or so distinct CDR3 sequences, roughly three fifths observed once, and the top ten hold roughly 25%. Sequencing was carried out using blood. These receptors were collected from a man in his forties in good health.

This clonotype has just one count. The rearrangement uses TRBV20-1 and TRBJ2-3; either TRBD1 or TRBD2 may fit D (5 bases each). Looked up from germline, CDR1 is DFQATT and CDR2 is SNEGSKA (reference sequence). The CDR3 sequence is 19 residues long. The V gene lost 7 bases and the J gene lost 2 bases, with 31 bases spanning the gap. The CDR3 sequence: CSVYKGATGTEYFTDTQYF. CDR3 bases: TGCAGTGTTTATAAAGGGGCGACCGGGACGGAGTACTTCACAGATACGCAGTATTTT.

This clonotype was counted between two and nine times. The chain couples TRBV7-8 to TRBJ2-3; D is ambiguous. Germline V gene sequence: CDR1 SGHVS, CDR2 FQNEAQ. V gave up 5 bases and J gave up 0 bases, with 12 bases separating them. CDR3 size: 15 residues. The CDR3 sequence: CASSPRILSTDTQYF. The CDR3 DNA is TGTGCCAGCAGCCCCCGGATCCTGAGCACAGATACGCAGTATTTT.

The gene calls are TRBV27 and TRBJ2-4, with 9 positions matching TRBD1. The tail of the sequence fits TRBJ2-7 better, so the J call may be wrong. The CDR3 has 15 amino acids. Germline V gene sequence: CDR1 MNHEY, CDR2 SMNVEV (reference sequence). CDR3 DNA: TGTGCCAGCAGACGTACCGGGACAGGGTTTTACGAGCAGTACTTC. It encodes CASRRTGTGFYEQYF.

V and J are TRBV11-3 and TRBJ1-2; the D is unclear. Per germline, CDR1 SGHNT and CDR2 YENEEA. This CDR3 comprises 15 residues. Trimming cost V 1 base and J 0 bases, with 9 bases left between them. The CDR3 protein is CASSLGVRPNYGYTF. The CDR3 coding sequence is TGTGCCAGCAGCTTAGGCGTTAGACCTAACTATGGCTACACCTTC.

In its sample, this clonotype was seen once. The V gene is TRBV28, the J gene TRBJ2-1; 9 bases are shared with TRBD1. J lost 5 bases, V lost 6 bases, and 8 bases had no gene match. In germline, CDR1 is MDHEN, CDR2 SYDVKM. This CDR3 is built from 15 residues. The CDR3 bases are TGTGCCAGCAGCCCCCCGGGACAGGGCAACAATGAGCAGTTCTTC. It translates to CASSPPGQGNNEQFF.

The chain links TRBV5-6 to TRBJ2-4; D perhaps matches TRBD1 (6 bases). Germline-derived CDR1 and CDR2 are SGHDT and YYEEEE. Trimming removed 3 bases at V and 0 bases at J, with 13 bases between. The CDR3 is made up of 16 amino acids. The CDR3 loop reads CASSWRQALAKNIQYF. For the CDR3, the DNA is TGTGCCAGCAGCTGGAGACAGGCGTTAGCCAAAAACATTCAGTACTTC.

The gene calls are TRBV7-2 and TRBJ1-2, with 8 nucleotides matching TRBD1. Germline V gene sequence: CDR1 SGHTA, CDR2 FQGNSA. The CDR3 contains 15 residues. V trimming: 5 bases; J trimming: 2 bases; junction bases outside the gene matches: 7. In DNA, the CDR3 is TGTGCCAGCAGCCCAGGGGGCAGGGAGAACTATGGCTACACCTTC. This sequence encodes CASSPGGRENYGYTF.

The V and J genes are TRBV7-2 and TRBJ2-3; D gene ambiguous. CDR3 length: 14 residues. Germline assignment: CDR1 SGHTA and CDR2 FQGNSA. The V end lost 5 bases, the J end lost 3 bases, and 12 bases lay between the germline ends. The CDR3 protein is CASSPSFGTDTQYF. The CDR3, as DNA: TGTGCCAGCAGCCCCTCGTTTGGTACAGATACGCAGTATTTT.

This clonotype was counted a single time. The genes are TRBV3-1 and TRBJ1-4, with D possibly being TRBD1 (5 bases). CDR3 size: 15 residues. V was cut by 2 bases and J by 3 bases, with 10 bases left in between. Germline CDR1 and CDR2: LGHDT and YNNKEL (reference sequence). CDR3 coding DNA: TGTGCCAGCAGCCAACCGACAGCAGCTAATGAAAAACTGTTTTTT. Translation gives CASSQPTAANEKLFF.

As to this clonotype: The missing conserved phenylalanine or tryptophan at the end of this CDR3 makes a read error likely. The chain employs TRBV7-2 and TRBJ2-3; D perhaps matches TRBD2 (5 bases). Germline values: CDR1 SGHTA, CDR2 FQGNSA. V was cut by 2 bases and J by 2 bases, with 14 bases left in between. The CDR3 is 16 amino acids. The CDR3 DNA is TGTGCCAGCAGCTTACAAGCGGACCCTGTCACAGATACGCAGTATCTT. This translates into CASSLQADPVTDTQYL.

This rearrangement joins TRBV9 to TRBJ2-7, with 9 bases lining up with TRBD1. V shed 2 bases and J 3 bases; nucleotides not matched to a gene: 3. CDR1 and CDR2 from the germline V gene are SGDLS and YYNGEE. The CDR3 contains 14 residues. CDR3: CASSVGTGNYEQYF. The CDR3 region has the DNA TGTGCCAGCAGCGTCGGGACAGGGAACTACGAGCAGTACTTC.

The chain links TRBV27 to TRBJ1-2, with unresolved D. The ends were cut back, 0 bases at V and 5 bases at J, with 16 bases in the middle. Germline CDR1 is MNHEY and CDR2 is SMNVEV (reference sequence). The CDR3 is made up of 16 amino acids. The CDR3 region is CASSLSFGTSPYGYTF. DNA for the CDR3: TGTGCCAGCAGTTTATCTTTTGGAACATCGCCTTATGGCTACACCTTC.

The chain uses TRBV20-1 and TRBJ1-6, with no clear D. CDR1 is DFQATT and CDR2 is SNEGSKA in the germline V gene (reference sequence). The V end was cut by 3 bases, the J end by 4 bases, with 4 bases between. The CDR3 sequence is 12 residues long. In nucleotides, the CDR3 is TGCAGTGCTAGTCAATATAATTCACCCCTCCACTTT. Protein: CSASQYNSPLHF.

This clonotype was seen more than once but under ten times. The V and J genes are TRBV5-1 and TRBJ2-4; D not resolved. The ends were cut back, 1 base at V and 0 bases at J, with 11 bases in the middle. CDR1 and CDR2 from the germline V gene are SGHRS and YFSETQ. The CDR3 covers 16 residues. DNA of the CDR3: TGCGCCAGCAGCTTGAGTCGAGTCGTAGCCAAAAACATTCAGTACTTC. This translates into CASSLSRVVAKNIQYF. The whole variable domain, remainder taken from reference TRBV5-1 and TRBJ2-4, is KAGVTQTPRYLIKTRGQQVTLSCSPISGHRSVSWYQQTPGQGLQFLFEYFSETQRNKGNFPGRFSGRQFSNSRSEMNVSTLELGDSALYLCASSLSRVVAKNIQYFGAGTRLSVL.

The V call is TRBV27, the J call TRBJ2-3; D unresolved. The CDR3 spans 14 residues. CDR1 is MNHEY, CDR2 SMNVEV, per germline (reference sequence). Trimming took 7 bases from V and 1 from J, leaving 12 bases between them. The CDR3 sequence is CASTEAGGTDTQYF. CDR3 DNA: TGTGCCAGCACCGAGGCAGGTGGCACAGATACGCAGTATTTT.